This T cell receptor (beta chain) was profiled in a study of T cells in Graves' hyperthyroidism and ophthalmopathy. Study summary: Once the initial diagnosis was made, peripheral blood was obtained before any treatment.

TCR beta CDR3 sequences were amplified from RNA transcripts. The primer set for the first-round RT-PCR of the TCR CDR3 was HTBI. Each CDR3 protein gets one entry after TCRdb re-called the multiplex PCR reads with MiXCR. The sample records 450,000 to 650,000 distinct CDR3 sequences, roughly 17% being singletons. The length of the CDR3 is 13 residues. From germline, CDR1 is MNHNS and CDR2 SASEGT. Trimming pared 6 bases from V and 2 bases from J, leaving 10 bases between. Ophthalmopathy cases scored 3 or more on the Clinical Activity Score and 4 or more on NOSPECS grade, with duration below 3 months. This clonotype was seen only a few times.

This clonotype was sampled from a woman between 18 and 30 years old with Graves' ophthalmopathy. The sequencing sample was made of blood. The chain carries TRBV6-1 and TRBJ1-1; perhaps TRBD1 as D (5 bases). The CDR3 bases are TGTGCCAGCAGGGGGACGAATAACACTGAAGCTTTCTTT. Protein: CASRGTNNTEAFF.